What follows are 8 T cell receptor beta chains derived from one specimen sequenced in a study of hypomethylating agent response in myelodysplastic syndrome. The assay was immunoSEQ multiplex PCR, and TCRdb's table has in-frame clones only and misses some. The sample records fewer than 7,500 clones, less than 85% being singletons. Specimen: bone marrow, collected before or after starting hypomethylating agent treatment for myelodysplastic syndrome (not recorded which). The receptor set was obtained from a human donor with myelodysplastic syndrome.

The chain carries TRBV2 and TRBJ1-1; the D is unclear. Germline V lookup: CDR1 SNHLY, CDR2 FYNNEI. V was cut by 6 bases and J by 6 bases, with 20 bases left in between. The CDR3 sequence is 15 residues long. As DNA, the CDR3 is TGTGCCAGCAGACTACAAGTGACCCGGACCGCTGAAGCTTTCTTT. Amino acid sequence: CASRLQVTRTAEAFF.

A few counts support this clone. V is TRBV25-1 and J is TRBJ1-6; 10 positions match TRBD1. V was clipped by 3 bases and J by 11 bases; unmatched bases: 4. The CDR3 contains 14 residues. Germline CDR1 and CDR2: MGHDK and SYGVNS. This CDR3 reads CASSDPGQGTPLHF. Written as DNA, the CDR3 is TGTGCCAGCAGTGACCCGGGACAGGGGACACCCCTCCACTTT.

The chain is built from TRBV30 and TRBJ1-6; D might be TRBD1 (5 bases). V was shortened by 7 bases and J by 0 bases, with 10 bases between the two germline ends. In germline, CDR1 is GTSNPN, CDR2 SVGIG (reference sequence). The CDR3 totals 14 residues. The CDR3 reads CAYRISSYNSPLHF. CDR3 coding DNA: TGTGCCTACAGGATTAGCTCCTATAATTCACCCCTCCACTTT.

The chain carries TRBV30 and TRBJ2-1; 9 bases line up with TRBD2. Germline V gene sequence: CDR1 GTSNPN, CDR2 SVGIG (reference sequence). The CDR3 extends over 15 amino acids. Trimming took 0 bases from V and 8 from J; bases not matched to a gene: 8. CDR3 DNA sequence: TGTGCCTGGAGTGTACGGAGCGGGGGGAACCATGAGCAGTTCTTC. It specifies CAWSVRSGGNHEQFF.

The V gene is TRBV18, the J gene TRBJ2-7; D gene unclear. V lost 6 bases and J lost 3, with 12 bases in between. Germline assignment: CDR1 KGHSH and CDR2 LQKENI. This CDR3 has 13 amino acids. This chain's CDR3 is CASSQSGFYEQYF. The CDR3 DNA follows: TGTGCCAGCTCTCAGTCGGGTTTCTACGAGCAGTACTTC.

The chain has TRBV9 and TRBJ2-7; D gene ambiguous. V lost 1 base, J lost 5 bases, and 10 bases lay in between. The length of the CDR3 is 13 residues. CDR1 is SGDLS and CDR2 is YYNGEE in the germline V gene. This CDR3 is CASSVRIVDEQYF. CDR3 DNA: TGTGCCAGCAGCGTACGTATCGTGGACGAGCAGTACTTC.

The chain carries TRBV6-6 and TRBJ1-2; no firm D call. Germline values: CDR1 MNHNY, CDR2 SVGAGI (reference sequence). This CDR3 spans 14 amino acids. Trimming left V 2 bases short and J 4 bases short, with 11 bases between. The CDR3 nucleotides read TGTGCCAGCAGTTACGTGAAAGGAAGCTATGGCTACACCTTC. Amino acid sequence: CASSYVKGSYGYTF.

The V gene is TRBV14, the J gene TRBJ1-1; 7 nucleotides match TRBD1. The V segment lost 4 bases and the J segment 3 bases; nucleotides outside the gene matches: 5. The CDR3 length is 14 residues. The germline CDR1 and CDR2 sequences are SGHDN and FVKESK. The CDR3 protein is CASSLLTGYTEAFF. The CDR3 DNA is TGTGCCAGCAGCCTCTTGACAGGGTACACTGAAGCTTTCTTT.